Shown below are 20 T cell receptor beta chains from a single sample sequenced in a study of T cell repertoires in cytomegalovirus infection. A single record per CDR3 protein comes from TCRdb applying MiXCR to the reads. This table holds under 600,000 distinct CDR3 sequences, approximately 16% found once. Sequenced input: CD8+ T cells from PBMCs. The receptors derive from a human donor in good health (CMV status not recorded). Some clones in this sample may be carry-over from other donors' samples.

The sample holds a few counts of this clonotype. V gene TRBV6-5 combines with J gene TRBJ2-5; perhaps TRBD2 as D (5 bases). CDR3 length: 14 residues. CDR1 MNHEY and CDR2 SVGAGI come from the germline V gene. The ends were cut back, 3 bases at V and 5 bases at J, with 13 bases in the middle. This CDR3 is CASSYAVEVETQYF. As DNA, the CDR3 is TGTGCCAGCAGTTATGCAGTGGAGGTGGAGACCCAGTACTTC.

This clonotype was recorded a few times. V gene TRBV13 combines with J gene TRBJ2-5; TRBD1 might be the D (6 bases). Germline assignment: CDR1 PRHDT and CDR2 FYEKMQ (reference sequence). CDR3 length: 12 amino acids. The V end lost 7 bases, the J end lost 4 bases, and 10 bases lay between the germline ends. CDR3: CASTGHRETQYF. The CDR3 coding sequence is TGTGCCAGCACGGGACATCGAGAGACCCAGTACTTC.

This clonotype showed up many times. The chain uses TRBV28 and TRBJ2-7; 8 bases line up with TRBD1. This CDR3 comprises 14 residues. The V gene's germline CDR1 is MDHEN and CDR2 SYDVKM. Trimming cost V 5 bases and J 6 bases; bases outside gene matches: 9. The chain's CDR3 is CASSLGQGGGEQYF. CDR3 nucleotide sequence: TGTGCCAGCAGTCTTGGACAGGGAGGAGGCGAGCAGTACTTC.

This clonotype was seen repeatedly, ten times or more. The chain carries TRBV5-6 and TRBJ2-7; 9 bases map to TRBD1. The V gene end was trimmed by 4 bases and the J gene end by 2 bases; junction bases not matched to a gene: 4. Germline lookup yields CDR1 SGHDT and CDR2 YYEEEE. CDR3 length: 14 amino acids. The CDR3 sequence is CASSAGTGPYEQYF. In DNA form, the CDR3 reads TGTGCCAGCAGCGCCGGGACAGGGCCCTACGAGCAGTACTTC.

This clonotype showed up just a few times. The rearrangement uses TRBV27 and TRBJ2-1; D may be TRBD1 (6 bases). CDR1 and CDR2 from the germline V gene are MNHEY and SMNVEV (reference sequence). The CDR3 spans 17 residues. Trimming shortened V by 4 bases and J by 6 bases, and 22 bases separated the two germline ends. CDR3 protein: CASSSHEQGSRFNEQFF. The CDR3 nucleotides are TGTGCCAGCAGTTCCCATGAACAGGGTAGTCGATTCAATGAGCAGTTCTTC.

There are a few counts of this clonotype. This rearrangement joins TRBV4-1 to TRBJ1-1, with TRBD1 as a possible D gene (5 bases). V lost 1 base and J 1 base, leaving 7 bases between the germline ends. CDR1 is MGHRA, CDR2 YSYEKL, per germline. There are 14 residues in the CDR3. CDR3 loop: CASSQGGQNTEAFF. The CDR3, as DNA: TGCGCCAGCAGCCAAGGAGGACAGAACACTGAAGCTTTCTTT.

Many counts were recorded for this clonotype. Written as DNA, the CDR3 is TGCGCCAGCAGCCAATCCCGTCGGGGAAATCAGCCCCAGCATTTT. Protein: CASSQSRRGNQPQHF. The chain carries TRBV4-1 and TRBJ1-5; D not resolved. V dropped 2 bases and J dropped 4 bases, with 12 bases sitting between them. The CDR3 length is 15 residues. Germline-derived CDR1 and CDR2 are MGHRA and YSYEKL.

This clonotype was recorded a few times. The V call is TRBV19, the J call TRBJ2-1; D gene ambiguous. CDR3 size: 13 residues. The germline gives CDR1 LNHDA, CDR2 SQIVND (reference sequence). V was shortened by 3 bases and J by 5 bases, with 8 bases between the two germline ends. CDR3: CASSIMKDNEQFF. The CDR3 bases are TGTGCCAGTAGTATTATGAAGGACAATGAGCAGTTCTTC.

The chain employs TRBV4-1 and TRBJ2-7; D is perhaps TRBD1 (5 bases). The germline V gene encodes CDR1 MGHRA and CDR2 YSYEKL. Trimming took 1 base from V and 2 from J, leaving 12 bases between them. This CDR3 comprises 15 residues. The CDR3 protein is CASSQVAQGTYEQYF. CDR3 coding DNA: TGCGCCAGCAGCCAAGTGGCTCAGGGTACCTACGAGCAGTACTTC.

Turning to this clonotype: A much bigger clone sits one base away, suggesting this may be a read error. The chain employs TRBV27 and TRBJ1-4; no firm D call. Deletions cut 0 bases from V and 2 bases from J, with 19 bases between. The CDR3 extends over 19 amino acids. CDR1 is MNHEY and CDR2 is SMNVEV in the germline V gene (reference sequence). The CDR3: CASSLSQGPGMATNEKLFF. The CDR3 bases are TGTGCCAGCAGTTTATCGCAAGGACCGGGGATGGCGACTAATGAAAAACTGTTTTTT. The entire variable domain, with the rest obtained from reference TRBV27 and TRBJ1-4, is as follows: EAQVTQNPRYLITVTGKKLTVTCSQNMNHEYMSWYRQDPGLGLRQIYYSMNVEVTDKGDVPEGYKVSRKEKRNFPLILESPSPNQTSLYFCASSLSQGPGMATNEKLFFGSGTQLSVL.

This clonotype turned up a few times. The V and J genes are TRBV5-4 and TRBJ2-2; D is uncertain. V was shortened by 9 bases and J by 5 bases, with 11 bases between the two germline ends. CDR3 size: 12 residues. CDR1 and CDR2 (germline): SGHNT, YYREEE (reference sequence). DNA for the CDR3: TGTGCCACCTCTGAGGCGACCGGGGAGCTGTTTTTT. Amino acids: CATSEATGELFF. The full variable domain, with the rest looked up from reference TRBV5-4 and TRBJ2-2, is ETGVTQSPTHLIKTRGQQVTLRCSSQSGHNTVSWYQQALGQGPQFIFQYYREEENGRGNFPPRFSGLQFPNYSSELNVNALELDDSALYLCATSEATGELFFGEGSRLTVL.

This clonotype was counted many times. In nucleotides, the CDR3 is TGTGCCAGTAGTATAGTCCGGGACCTCAATCAGCCCCAGCATTTT. As protein: CASSIVRDLNQPQHF. V gene TRBV19 combines with J gene TRBJ1-5, with D possibly TRBD1 on 5 matching bases. The CDR3 is made up of 15 amino acids. Germline values: CDR1 LNHDA, CDR2 SQIVND (reference sequence). Trimming took off 1 base at V and 3 bases at J, with 10 bases between the two ends. Variable domain in full (rest from reference TRBV19 and TRBJ1-5): DGGITQSPKYLFRKEGQNVTLSCEQNLNHDAMYWYRQDPGQGLRLIYYSQIVNDFQKGDIAEGYSVSREKKESFPLTVTSAQKNPTAFYLCASSIVRDLNQPQHFGDGTRLSIL.

Many counts were recorded for this clonotype. This chain connects TRBV6-1 to TRBJ1-1, with D hard to call. From germline, CDR1 is MNHNS and CDR2 SASEGT. The CDR3 is made up of 13 amino acids. The V gene lost 6 bases and the J gene lost 0 bases, with 8 bases spanning the gap. CDR3 bases: TGTGCCAGCAGCGACACATTGAACACTGAAGCTTTCTTT. Translated, it gives CASSDTLNTEAFF.

Worth noting for this clonotype: This could be a read error, since a much larger clone is one nucleotide away. The CDR3 nucleotides are TGTGCTAGTGGTTCGCCGGGGACAGGGGTCGACTATGGCTACACCTTC. Translation gives CASGSPGTGVDYGYTF. The rearrangement uses TRBV12-5 and TRBJ1-2; 10 nucleotides agree with TRBD1. The CDR3 totals 16 residues. Trimming cost V 4 bases and J 3 bases; bases outside gene matches: 8. Germline assignment: CDR1 LGHNT and CDR2 FRNRAP.

Worth noting for this clonotype: Relative to the germline gene, one junction end is altered; a read error may explain this. V gene TRBV11-3 combines with J gene TRBJ2-1; maybe TRBD2 (6 bases). The CDR3 has 16 residues. The germline CDR1 and CDR2 sequences are SGHNT and YENEEA. The CDR3 spells CASSHRGGSSYNEQLF. The CDR3 region has the DNA TGTGCCAGCAGCCATCGTGGGGGGAGCTCCTACAATGAGCAGTTATTC.

This rearrangement joins TRBV28 to TRBJ2-5, with 7 bases fitting TRBD1. V dropped 2 bases and J dropped 5; count of bases not matched to a gene: 5. Germline CDR1 is MDHEN and CDR2 is SYDVKM. The CDR3 has 14 residues. The CDR3: CASSLRGRGETQYF. The CDR3 coding sequence is TGTGCCAGCAGTTTAAGGGGGCGCGGGGAGACCCAGTACTTC. The full variable domain, its missing parts supplied by reference TRBV28 and TRBJ2-5, is DVKVTQSSRYLVKRTGEKVFLECVQDMDHENMFWYRQDPGLGLRLIYFSYDVKMKEKGDIPEGYSVSREKKERFSLILESASTNQTSMYLCASSLRGRGETQYFGPGTRLLVL.

This clonotype was recorded many times. V gene TRBV7-9 combines with J gene TRBJ2-5; 7 nucleotides line up with TRBD1. The germline V gene has CDR1 SEHNR and CDR2 FQNEAQ (reference sequence). The length of the CDR3 is 15 residues. J was trimmed by 0 bases and V by 7 bases; bases with no gene match: 8. The CDR3 spells CASTRQGPNQETQYF. In DNA form, the CDR3 reads TGTGCCAGCACCAGACAGGGACCTAACCAAGAGACCCAGTACTTC.

This clonotype was seen a few times. The chain employs TRBV15 and TRBJ1-2; D is ambiguous. Trimming shortened V by 0 bases and J by 2 bases, and 10 bases separated the two germline ends. This CDR3 is built from 15 residues. Germline V gene sequence: CDR1 LNHNV, CDR2 YYDKDF (reference sequence). Here the CDR3 DNA reads TGTGCCACCAGCAGAGATTTGGAAGGGAACTATGGCTACACCTTC. Encoded protein: CATSRDLEGNYGYTF.

This clonotype was found many times. This chain uses TRBV7-9 with TRBJ2-7, with a weak D call TRBD1 (5 bases). This CDR3 has 19 residues. Germline assignment: CDR1 SEHNR and CDR2 FQNEAQ (reference sequence). Trimming removed 2 bases from V and 5 bases from J, with 28 bases in between. DNA for the CDR3: TGTGCCAGCAGCTTAAACTGGGGAAAGAAAGGGGTCGAGGACGACGAGCAGTACTTC. Protein product: CASSLNWGKKGVEDDEQYF. Full variable domain (remainder filled in from reference TRBV7-9 and TRBJ2-7): DTGVSQNPRHKITKRGQNVTFRCDPISEHNRLYWYRQTLGQGPEFLTYFQNEAQLEKSRLLSDRFSAERPKGSFSTLEIQRTEQGDSAMYLCASSLNWGKKGVEDDEQYFGPGTRLTVT.

This clonotype was seen only a few times. The CDR3 sequence is CSARPLGLAGATQETQYF. The CDR3 DNA sequence: TGCAGTGCTAGACCCCTCGGACTAGCGGGAGCCACCCAAGAGACCCAGTACTTC. The chain joins TRBV20-1 to TRBJ2-5; 13 nucleotides line up with TRBD2. The CDR3 totals 18 residues. Germline V gene sequence: CDR1 DFQATT, CDR2 SNEGSKA (reference sequence). J lost 1 base, V lost 2 bases, and 10 bases had no gene match.